The sequence of this T cell receptor beta chain was determined in a study of blood T cell repertoires in COVID-19. Study information: Acute and convalescent COVID-19 samples came from the United States, Italy and Spain.

The germline V gene has CDR1 SGHTA and CDR2 FQGTGA. This CDR3 has 17 amino acids. V shed 4 bases and J 5 bases; nucleotides not matched to a gene: 9. The data were produced by immunoSEQ multiplex PCR, yet TCRdb's version contains in-frame clones alone and is incomplete. Of 300,000 to 400,000 clones in the sample, about 89% were seen once. The specimen sequenced was peripheral blood. The receptor was derived from a woman aged 50 to 65 with COVID-19, enrolled during active disease. This chain uses TRBV7-3 with TRBJ2-2; TRBD2 matches at 11 bases. The CDR3 region is CASSSIAGGPRTGELFF. The CDR3 DNA follows: TGTGCCAGCAGCTCAATAGCGGGAGGGCCTCGAACCGGGGAGCTGTTTTTT.